The rows below give T cell receptor beta chains drawn from one sample of a study of human T cells and chemical hapten exposure. One entry per CDR3 protein results from TCRdb running MiXCR on the RACE reads. The sample shows tens of thousands of distinct CDR3 sequences, about 5% of them seen only once. The sample consisted of whole blood, taken in connection with sensitization to the hapten diphenylcyclopropenone (DPC). These receptors originate from a man aged 30-40 years with alopecia areata. Some clones in this sample may be carry-over from other donors' samples. The CDR3 runs from the conserved cysteine through the conserved F or W. The order of the fields is D gene, J gene, clone size, V gene, CDR3 protein, CDR3 DNA. A D gene is named only where the DNA matches it firmly. The listing skips clone size in some rows; elsewhere it reads once, few, many or a size class.

D gene: .
J gene: TRBJ2-3
clone size: many
V gene: TRBV7-9
CDR3 protein: CASSYRGRTDTQYF
CDR3 DNA: TGTGCCAGCAGCTACCGCGGGCGCACAGATACGCAGTATTTT

D gene: TRBD1
J gene: TRBJ2-7
clone size: many
V gene: TRBV5-1
CDR3 protein: CASSATGTGGSYEQYF
CDR3 DNA: TGCGCCAGCAGCGCCACCGGGACAGGGGGGTCCTACGAGCAGTACTTC

D gene: .
J gene: TRBJ1-5
clone size: many
V gene: TRBV6-6
CDR3 protein: CASNQGDPNQPQHF
CDR3 DNA: TGTGCCAGCAATCAAGGGGACCCCAATCAGCCCCAGCATTTT

D gene: .
J gene: TRBJ1-5
clone size: few
V gene: TRBV12-3/TRBV12-4
CDR3 protein: CASSSFDRYQPQHF
CDR3 DNA: TGTGCCAGCAGTTCCTTTGACAGATATCAGCCCCAGCATTTT

D gene: .
J gene: TRBJ2-3
clone size: many
V gene: TRBV6-2/TRBV6-3
CDR3 protein: CASSYRPNTDTQYF
CDR3 DNA: TGTGCCAGCAGTTACCGTCCCAACACAGATACGCAGTATTTT

D gene: .
J gene: TRBJ2-5
clone size: many
V gene: TRBV20-1
CDR3 protein: CSKGQIQETQYF
CDR3 DNA: TGCAGTAAAGGACAGATCCAAGAGACCCAGTACTTC

D gene: TRBD2
J gene: TRBJ2-3
clone size: many
V gene: TRBV3-1
CDR3 protein: CASSLGTSVPQPLF
CDR3 DNA: TGTGCCAGCAGCCTCGGGACTAGCGTCCCCCAGCCCCTTTTT

D gene: TRBD1
J gene: TRBJ1-3
clone size: many
V gene: TRBV4-3
CDR3 protein: CASSQGDSGNTIYF
CDR3 DNA: TGCGCCAGCAGCCAAGGGGACAGTGGAAACACCATATATTTT

D gene: .
J gene: TRBJ2-2
clone size: many
V gene: TRBV7-2
CDR3 protein: CASSPRWERTLWGELFF
CDR3 DNA: TGTGCCAGCAGCCCCAGGTGGGAACGTACTCTCTGGGGGGAGCTGTTTTTT

D gene: .
J gene: TRBJ2-2
clone size: few
V gene: TRBV7-9
CDR3 protein: CASSLGTDTGELFF
CDR3 DNA: TGTGCCAGCAGCTTAGGCACAGACACCGGGGAGCTGTTTTTT

D gene: TRBD1
J gene: TRBJ1-5
clone size: medium-sized
V gene: TRBV7-4
CDR3 protein: CASSWGWTGGGQPQHF
CDR3 DNA: TGTGCCAGCAGCTGGGGTTGGACAGGGGGCGGACAGCCCCAGCATTTT

D gene: .
J gene: TRBJ2-3
clone size: .
V gene: TRBV28
CDR3 protein: CASRSPSGPTTDTQYF
CDR3 DNA: TGTGCCAGCAGGTCACCTTCCGGACCGACCACAGATACGCAGTATTTT

D gene: .
J gene: TRBJ1-5
clone size: many
V gene: TRBV6-2/TRBV6-3
CDR3 protein: CASSYGSGASNQPQHF
CDR3 DNA: TGTGCCAGCAGTTATGGTTCCGGGGCTAGCAATCAGCCCCAGCATTTT

D gene: TRBD1
J gene: TRBJ2-2
clone size: .
V gene: TRBV12-3/TRBV12-4
CDR3 protein: CASSPDRGRNGELFF
CDR3 DNA: TGTGCCAGCAGCCCGGACAGGGGGCGAAACGGGGAGCTGTTTTTT

D gene: .
J gene: TRBJ2-7
clone size: many
V gene: TRBV3-1
CDR3 protein: CASSHLAQASSYEQYF
CDR3 DNA: TGTGCCAGCAGCCACCTAGCGCAGGCGAGCTCCTACGAGCAGTACTTC

D gene: TRBD2
J gene: TRBJ2-5
clone size: many
V gene: TRBV5-1
CDR3 protein: CASSPGRAEETQYF
CDR3 DNA: TGCGCCAGCAGCCCTGGGAGGGCGGAGGAGACCCAGTACTTC

D gene: TRBD1
J gene: TRBJ1-2
clone size: many
V gene: TRBV20-1
CDR3 protein: CSARFTGGDYGYTF
CDR3 DNA: TGCAGTGCTAGATTCACAGGGGGCGACTATGGCTACACCTTC

D gene: TRBD2
J gene: TRBJ2-3
clone size: many
V gene: TRBV6-2/TRBV6-3
CDR3 protein: CASSYSKPSGGSSTDTQYF
CDR3 DNA: TGTGCCAGCAGTTACTCGAAACCTAGCGGAGGTTCTAGCACAGATACGCAGTATTTT

D gene: .
J gene: TRBJ2-3
clone size: .
V gene: TRBV19
CDR3 protein: CASRPTGFPGDTQYF
CDR3 DNA: TGTGCCAGTAGACCTACAGGATTTCCGGGGGATACGCAGTATTTT

D gene: .
J gene: TRBJ2-1
clone size: .
V gene: TRBV29-1
CDR3 protein: CSVDLMSALNEQFF
CDR3 DNA: TGCAGCGTAGACCTTATGTCGGCTCTCAATGAGCAGTTCTTC

D gene: .
J gene: TRBJ1-1
clone size: many
V gene: TRBV20-1
CDR3 protein: CSAWKGKADPAFF
CDR3 DNA: TGCAGTGCTTGGAAAGGGAAAGCAGACCCAGCTTTCTTT

D gene: .
J gene: TRBJ1-1
clone size: many
V gene: TRBV29-1
CDR3 protein: CSVGSWGGTEAFF
CDR3 DNA: TGCAGCGTTGGATCCTGGGGGGGCACTGAAGCTTTCTTT

D gene: TRBD1
J gene: TRBJ1-1
clone size: many
V gene: TRBV4-3
CDR3 protein: CASSRTGGEAFF
CDR3 DNA: TGCGCCAGCAGCCGGACAGGGGGAGAAGCTTTCTTT